This T cell receptor (beta chain) was recovered during a study of brain metastases from non-small cell lung cancer. The CDR3 is 15 amino acids. Germline V gene sequence: CDR1 MNHEY, CDR2 SMNVEV (reference sequence). Study conclusions and caveats: In about 60% of brain metastases, T-cell clones were expanded compared with matched primary tumors. Paired brain metastases and primary tumors largely shared TCR repertoires.

With regard to this clone: Its antigen is not identified.

The table came from immunoSEQ multiplex PCR; TCRdb's copy has only in-frame clones and leaves some out. The data contain 3,500 or so clones, around 81% of them singletons. The clonotype originates from a donor aged 40 or older with non-small cell lung cancer. Sequencing input: tissue from a brain metastasis. The V call is TRBV27, the J call TRBJ1-5; perhaps TRBD2 as D (6 bases). The end of the DNA fits TRBJ2-3 better, so the J call may be wrong. The CDR3 is CASTLVGGRDQPQYF. CDR3 bases: TGTGCCAGCACCCTCGTGGGGGGAAGGGATCAGCCCCAGTATTTT.